The clone carrying this TCR beta chain was detected only a few times. Germline CDR1 reads MDHEN; CDR2 reads SYDVKM. V shed 4 bases and J 2 bases; nucleotides not matched to a gene: 12. The CDR3 spans 19 residues. TCRdb used MiXCR to reprocess the 5' RACE reads, holding one entry per CDR3 protein. The sample lists just under 350,000 distinct CDR3 sequences, 10% to 15% occurring once. This sample is drawn from a study of T-cell memory formation after mild COVID-19. The rearrangement uses TRBV28 and TRBJ2-3; 13 bases match TRBD2. The origin of this receptor is a man in his late teens or twenties who had mild COVID-19 (a few samples of this study predate the infection). Cell type and time point are not known. Sequenced material: PBMCs or a T cell subset sorted from them (not recorded which). The CDR3 loop is CASSSPPGLAGVTTDTQYF. CDR3 DNA sequence: TGTGCCAGCAGTTCCCCTCCCGGACTAGCGGGGGTTACCACAGATACGCAGTATTTT.